One sample yielded the 32 T cell receptor beta chains listed below, sequenced in a study of shared clonotypes between healthy human individuals. Libraries were prepared by immunoSEQ multiplex PCR; TCRdb keeps only in-frame clonotypes and omits some of them. The sample consists of under 850,000 clones, 55% to 80% of them appearing once. The sequenced material came from memory CD4+ T cells sorted from blood. Specified subset: CD45RA-negative fraction. The receptors stem from a woman aged 25 to 45 in good health.

In DNA, the CDR3 is TGTGCCAGCAGCACAGGGGCCTTGAACACTGAAGCTTTCTTT. This gives the protein CASSTGALNTEAFF. The chain links TRBV6-5 to TRBJ1-1; 7 nucleotides align to TRBD1. Germline V gives CDR1 MNHEY, CDR2 SVGAGI. Unmatched junction bases numbered 4, after V lost 6 bases and J lost 0 bases. The CDR3 covers 14 residues.

The chain combines TRBV28 with TRBJ1-4, with 10 bases aligning to TRBD1. Trimming removed 5 bases from V and 7 bases from J; junction bases left unmatched: 13. In germline, CDR1 is MDHEN, CDR2 SYDVKM. CDR3 length equals 17 residues. In DNA form, the CDR3 reads TGTGCCAGCAGTCCGCACCCGGGGACAGGGGCATTTGAAAAACTGTTTTTT. Protein product: CASSPHPGTGAFEKLFF.

The chain recombines TRBV29-1 with TRBJ2-7, with D possibly TRBD2 on 6 matching bases. V lost 7 bases and J 0 bases, leaving 13 bases between the germline ends. The germline V gene has CDR1 SQVTM and CDR2 ANQGSEA. The CDR3 contains 13 residues. The DNA of the CDR3 is TGCAGCGCCCGGGGGACCAGCTCCTACGAGCAGTACTTC. Amino acid sequence: CSARGTSSYEQYF.

In this sample, this clone turned up once. The chain links TRBV2 to TRBJ2-1, with D possibly TRBD2 on 6 matching bases. Trimming stripped 8 bases from V and 6 bases from J, with 32 bases between. Per germline, CDR1 SNHLY and CDR2 FYNNEI. This CDR3 region has 19 residues. CDR3 residues: CASGWSERRVNMGLNEQFF. The CDR3 nucleotides read TGTGCCAGCGGTTGGAGCGAGAGGAGGGTCAATATGGGCCTCAATGAGCAGTTCTTC.

The rearrangement joins TRBV28 to TRBJ1-5, with no clear D. Trimming stripped 3 bases from V and 7 bases from J, with 10 bases between. This CDR3 spans 13 amino acids. Germline CDR1 MDHEN, CDR2 SYDVKM. CDR3 region: CASSLFGGQPQHF. CDR3 sequence (DNA): TGTGCCAGCAGTTTGTTTGGAGGACAGCCCCAGCATTTT.

The chain joins TRBV19 to TRBJ2-7; D perhaps matches TRBD2 (5 bases). The germline gives CDR1 LNHDA, CDR2 SQIVND (reference sequence). The CDR3 covers 15 residues. Between the trimmed V and J ends, which lost 3 bases and 1 base, there was a span of 13 bases. The CDR3 protein is CASSIYGGPSYEQYF. The CDR3, as DNA: TGTGCCAGTAGTATTTACGGAGGACCATCCTACGAGCAGTACTTC.

The rearrangement joins TRBV6-5 to TRBJ2-1, with D tentatively TRBD1 or TRBD2 (5 bases each). There are 13 residues in the CDR3. V dropped 5 bases and J dropped 7 bases, with 12 bases sitting between them. Germline V gene lookup returns CDR1 MNHEY and CDR2 SVGAGI. This CDR3 is CASSPRGLNEQFF. Written as DNA, the CDR3 is TGTGCCAGCAGTCCTCGGGGCCTGAATGAGCAGTTCTTC.

Concerning this clone: Other DNA variants within this sample encode the same CDR3. The chain is built from TRBV19 and TRBJ2-7; 10 bases are a match to TRBD2. V shed 3 bases, J shed 1 base, and the junction held 3 bases outside the gene matches. CDR3 length: 15 amino acids. Germline loops: CDR1 LNHDA, CDR2 SQIVND (reference sequence). CDR3 region: CASSIGTSASYEQYF. CDR3 nucleotide sequence: TGTGCCAGTAGTATCGGGACTAGCGCTTCCTACGAGCAGTACTTC. Drawing the rest from reference TRBV19 and TRBJ2-7, the complete variable domain is DGGITQSPKYLFRKEGQNVTLSCEQNLNHDAMYWYRQDPGQGLRLIYYSQIVNDFQKGDIAEGYSVSREKKESFPLTVTSAQKNPTAFYLCASSIGTSASYEQYFGPGTRLTVT.

Only one count was recorded for this clone. The chain links TRBV27 to TRBJ2-1, with 9 positions matching TRBD2. Germline V gives CDR1 MNHEY, CDR2 SMNVEV (reference sequence). This CDR3 contains 17 residues. Germline trimming cut 5 bases from V and 7 bases from J; bases unmatched to any gene: 15. CDR3 DNA sequence: TGTGCCAGCAGTCGCCTTCCGACTAGCGGAGGGGGTAATGAGCAGTTCTTC. Translating it yields CASSRLPTSGGGNEQFF.

The gene calls are TRBV6-8 and TRBJ1-3; a possible D gene is TRBD1 (6 bases). The germline V gene encodes CDR1 MNHGY and CDR2 SAAAGT. The V gene lost 1 base and the J gene lost 0 bases, with 13 bases spanning the gap. The CDR3 spans 17 residues. CDR3 bases: TGTGCCAGCAGTTACTTCGATGGGACAATCTCTGGAAACACCATATATTTT. Its translation: CASSYFDGTISGNTIYF.

A remark on this clone: Other DNA sequences of this sample code for an identical CDR3. The chain is built from TRBV15 and TRBJ2-1; D perhaps matches TRBD2 (6 bases). Germline V CDR1 and CDR2: LNHNV, YYDKDF (reference sequence). The CDR3 length is 15 residues. The V gene lost 0 bases and the J gene lost 4 bases, with 10 bases spanning the gap. Here the CDR3 reads CATSRDLGGYNEQFF. The CDR3 DNA sequence: TGTGCCACCAGCAGAGATTTAGGAGGGTACAATGAGCAGTTCTTC.

This chain connects TRBV2 to TRBJ1-1; 8 bases are a match to TRBD1. Per germline, CDR1 SNHLY and CDR2 FYNNEI. CDR3 length: 16 residues. V gave up 4 bases and J gave up 1 base; unmatched junction bases: 8. CDR3 coding DNA: TGTGCCAGCAGTGTCAGGGGGCGAGGGTCGAACACTGAAGCTTTCTTT. Translation: CASSVRGRGSNTEAFF.

The chain carries TRBV28 and TRBJ2-7; no clear D. The CDR3 extends over 12 amino acids. Trimming removed 5 bases at V and 7 bases at J, with 12 bases between. The germline V gene has CDR1 MDHEN and CDR2 SYDVKM. The DNA for the CDR3 is TGTGCCAGCAGTCCCCAAGTGGGGGAGCAGTACTTC. Residues: CASSPQVGEQYF.

CDR3 residues: CASSRGLAGTNLNEQFF. The CDR3 DNA follows: TGTGCCAGCAGCAGAGGACTAGCGGGAACTAATCTCAATGAGCAGTTCTTC. V usage is TRBV5-4 and J usage is TRBJ2-1, with 12 bases identical to TRBD2. Losses at the gene ends were 4 bases for V and 6 bases for J; bases not matched to a gene: 11. This CDR3 is built from 17 residues. Germline V CDR1 and CDR2: SGHNT, YYREEE (reference sequence).

The V call is TRBV19, the J call TRBJ2-5, with TRBD1 matching over 8 bases. There are 14 residues in the CDR3. CDR1 LNHDA and CDR2 SQIVND come from the germline V gene (reference sequence). J was trimmed by 5 bases and V by 1 base; bases with no gene match: 3. The CDR3 loop reads CASSIGTGTETQYF. As DNA, the CDR3 is TGTGCCAGTAGTATAGGGACAGGGACGGAGACCCAGTACTTC.

The chain joins TRBV4-2 to TRBJ2-5; TRBD1 matches at 11 bases. The CDR3 loop spans 18 amino acids. Germline V gene data show CDR1 as LGHNA and CDR2 as YNFKEQ. With 0 bases clipped from V and 3 bases from J, the junction kept 9 bases outside the gene matches. As DNA, the CDR3 is TGTGCCAGCAGCCAAGATTGGCGCGGACAGGGGGCGAAAGAGACCCAGTACTTC. Translated: CASSQDWRGQGAKETQYF.

This chain uses TRBV7-8 with TRBJ1-2; the match to TRBD1 covers 8 bases. The CDR3 spans 15 residues. Looked up from germline, CDR1 is SGHVS and CDR2 is FQNEAQ. The V and J ends lost 0 bases and 6 bases, in that order; junction bases with no gene match: 6. The CDR3 nucleotides read TGTGCCAGCAGCTTAGCCAGGACAGGGTCTAATGGCTACACCTTC. As protein: CASSLARTGSNGYTF.

The V and J genes are TRBV10-1 and TRBJ2-3, with D maybe TRBD2 (5 bases). Germline V gene data show CDR1 as WNHNN and CDR2 as SYGVQD (reference sequence). The ends were cut back, 8 bases at V and 2 bases at J, with 14 bases in the middle. The CDR3 is made up of 14 amino acids. The CDR3 DNA follows: TGCGCCAGCTCACGAGGAGGTCCCACAGATACGCAGTATTTT. It specifies CASSRGGPTDTQYF.

This clone was recorded a few times. The rearrangement links TRBV28 to TRBJ1-1, with 12 bases that match TRBD1. Per germline, CDR1 MDHEN and CDR2 SYDVKM. The V gene end was trimmed by 6 bases and the J gene end by 3 bases; junction bases not matched to a gene: 11. The length of the CDR3 is 17 residues. The CDR3 DNA sequence: TGTGCCAGCAGATTACTCCGGGACAGGGGGCGCCACACTGAAGCTTTCTTT. Its translation is CASRLLRDRGRHTEAFF. The full variable domain, rest sourced from reference TRBV28 and TRBJ1-1, is DVKVTQSSRYLVKRTGEKVFLECVQDMDHENMFWYRQDPGLGLRLIYFSYDVKMKEKGDIPEGYSVSREKKERFSLILESASTNQTSMYLCASRLLRDRGRHTEAFFGQGTRLTVV.

This clone was observed at least ten times. The chain joins TRBV30 to TRBJ1-5, with 7 bases that match TRBD1. The J segment lost 5 bases and the V segment lost 6 bases, leaving 13 bases of the junction unmatched. The CDR3 totals 15 residues. Germline V lookup: CDR1 GTSNPN, CDR2 SVGIG (reference sequence). The CDR3 nucleotides read TGTGCCTGCCGACACACAGGGGAACTTCATCAGCCCCAGCATTTT. As protein: CACRHTGELHQPQHF.

This clone occurred a few times. V is TRBV11-2 and J is TRBJ1-1; D unresolved. V was pared by 3 bases and J by 1 base, with 6 bases between. The CDR3 is made up of 13 amino acids. CDR1 and CDR2 from the germline V gene are SGHAT and FQNNGV. CDR3 sequence reads: CASSFQENTEAFF. The CDR3 nucleotides are TGTGCCAGCAGCTTCCAGGAGAACACTGAAGCTTTCTTT. Looking up the rest from reference TRBV11-2 and TRBJ1-1 gives the full variable domain: EAGVAQSPRYKIIEKRQSVAFWCNPISGHATLYWYQQILGQGPKLLIQFQNNGVVDDSQLPKDRFSAERLKGVDSTLKIQPAKLEDSAVYLCASSFQENTEAFFGQGTRLTVV.

This clone was seen more than once but under ten times. The chain employs TRBV28 and TRBJ1-1; tentatively, D is TRBD1 (5 bases). The CDR3 extends over 13 amino acids. Germline V CDR1 and CDR2: MDHEN, SYDVKM. V shed 4 bases and J shed 1 base, with 7 bases lying between them. CDR3 bases: TGTGCCAGCAGTTGGGACGGGAACACTGAAGCTTTCTTT. Protein product: CASSWDGNTEAFF. The full variable domain, completed using reference TRBV28 and TRBJ1-1, is DVKVTQSSRYLVKRTGEKVFLECVQDMDHENMFWYRQDPGLGLRLIYFSYDVKMKEKGDIPEGYSVSREKKERFSLILESASTNQTSMYLCASSWDGNTEAFFGQGTRLTVV.

The CDR3 DNA reads as TGTGCCAGCAGTTTTTTAACAGGGCGGCGCACCGGGGAGCTGTTTTTT. Its translation: CASSFLTGRRTGELFF. V is TRBV27 and J is TRBJ2-2; possibly TRBD1 for D (6 bases). CDR3 length: 16 residues. Between the trimmed V and J ends, which lost 3 bases and 4 bases, there was a span of 15 bases. Germline loops: CDR1 MNHEY, CDR2 SMNVEV (reference sequence).

This sequence joins TRBV5-6 and TRBJ2-7; D ambiguous. The CDR3 runs 12 residues. CDR1 and CDR2 from the germline V gene are SGHDT and YYEEEE. V dropped 2 bases and J dropped 6 bases, with 9 bases sitting between them. The CDR3 spells CASSFEPGEQYF. In nucleotides, the CDR3 is TGTGCCAGCAGCTTTGAACCGGGCGAGCAGTACTTC.

This rearrangement joins TRBV7-6 to TRBJ2-2; 8 nucleotides line up with TRBD2. Germline trimming cut 5 bases from V and 7 bases from J; bases unmatched to any gene: 12. Germline values: CDR1 SGHVS, CDR2 FNYEAQ. The CDR3 is made up of 16 amino acids. The CDR3 DNA sequence: TGTGCCAGCAGCCACCCCGGGACTAGTGGTCTCGGGGAGCTGTTTTTT. It yields the protein CASSHPGTSGLGELFF.

The CDR3 is CASSLGTWNTGELFF. The CDR3 bases are TGCGCCAGCAGCTTAGGTACTTGGAACACCGGGGAGCTGTTTTTT. V usage is TRBV5-1 and J usage is TRBJ2-2; D call uncertain. V was pared by 2 bases and J by 1 base, with 9 bases between. This CDR3 spans 15 amino acids. CDR1 is SGHRS and CDR2 is YFSETQ in the germline V gene.

This clone was counted between two and nine times. The chain couples TRBV19 to TRBJ2-7; TRBD2 is a possible D gene (5 bases). V was cut by 5 bases and J by 6 bases, with 11 bases left in between. The length of the CDR3 is 12 residues. Germline V lookup: CDR1 LNHDA, CDR2 SQIVND (reference sequence). The CDR3 loop reads CASSLARGEQYF. The CDR3 coding sequence is TGTGCCAGTAGTCTTGCCCGGGGCGAGCAGTACTTC.

The chain carries TRBV7-6 and TRBJ1-2; D gene uncertain. Germline CDR1 is SGHVS and CDR2 is FNYEAQ. The V and J ends lost 5 bases and 2 bases respectively, with 9 bases between them. The CDR3 loop spans 13 amino acids. This CDR3 reads CASSPNRNYGYTF. The CDR3 nucleotides read TGTGCCAGCAGCCCTAATAGGAACTATGGCTACACCTTC.

The rearrangement links TRBV19 to TRBJ2-1, with a tentative D call TRBD2 (6 bases). The CDR3 is 18 amino acids. The V end lost 9 bases, the J end lost 0 bases, and 24 bases lay between the germline ends. Germline CDR1 is LNHDA and CDR2 is SQIVND (reference sequence). The chain's CDR3 is CASTKGGSTHSSYNEQFF. The CDR3 bases are TGTGCCAGCACAAAAGGAGGGAGCACGCACAGCTCCTACAATGAGCAGTTCTTC.

J is TRBJ2-7 and V is TRBV5-1; D gene ambiguous. Trimming shortened V by 0 bases and J by 2 bases, and 12 bases separated the two germline ends. Per the germline V gene, CDR1 is SGHRS and CDR2 is YFSETQ. The CDR3 is made up of 15 amino acids. This chain's CDR3 is CASSLAGDETYEQYF. In DNA form, the CDR3 reads TGCGCCAGCAGCTTGGCCGGTGATGAGACCTACGAGCAGTACTTC.

This clone appeared many times. This could be a read error, since a much larger clone is one nucleotide away. The same CDR3 also results from other DNA sequences found in this sample. The chain employs TRBV5-1 and TRBJ2-1, with 9 bases identical to TRBD2. The germline CDR1 and CDR2 sequences are SGHRS and YFSETQ. This CDR3 contains 15 residues. Germline trimming cut 0 bases from V and 4 bases from J; bases unmatched to any gene: 2. The CDR3 reads CASSLGSGGYNEQFF. In nucleotides, the CDR3 is TGCGCCAGCAGCTTGGGTAGCGGGGGTTACAATGAGCAGTTCTTC. Together with reference TRBV5-1 and TRBJ2-1, the CDR3 gives the full variable domain: KAGVTQTPRYLIKTRGQQVTLSCSPISGHRSVSWYQQTPGQGLQFLFEYFSETQRNKGNFPGRFSGRQFSNSRSEMNVSTLELGDSALYLCASSLGSGGYNEQFFGPGTRLTVL.

A few counts support this clone. This rearrangement joins TRBV7-8 to TRBJ2-7, with 11 bases identical to TRBD2. The length of the CDR3 is 16 residues. Trimming took 5 bases from V and 2 from J; bases not matched to a gene: 8. In germline, CDR1 is SGHVS, CDR2 FQNEAQ. The CDR3 is CASSPYRLAGPYEQYF. CDR3 DNA: TGTGCCAGCAGCCCATACCGACTAGCGGGACCCTACGAGCAGTACTTC.